The 21 T cell receptor beta chains given below trace back to one sample, sequenced in a study of blood T cells in healthy people across ages. Together with a sample-barcoded 5' primer, a J-beta primer mix was included in a second PCR lasting roughly 6 to 12 cycles. TCRdb called the 5' RACE reads again in MiXCR, with one record for every CDR3 protein. The sample gives roughly 1,500,000 distinct CDR3 sequences, 30% to 40% of which show up once; roughly 10% is in the top ten. Sequenced input: blood. All receptors derive from a woman aged 25 to 39 in good health.

This clonotype came up a few times. The rearrangement links TRBV11-1 to TRBJ2-1; tentative D call: TRBD2 (5 bases). V was shortened by 6 bases and J by 0 bases, with 12 bases between the two germline ends. The germline V gene encodes CDR1 SGHAT and CDR2 FQDESV (reference sequence). The CDR3 contains 15 residues. CDR3 DNA: TGTGCCAGCAGTCATGACGGAGGCTCCTACAATGAGCAGTTCTTC. Residues: CASSHDGGSYNEQFF.

V is TRBV4-2 and J is TRBJ1-5; D might be TRBD1 (5 bases). CDR3 length: 17 residues. Germline V gene lookup returns CDR1 LGHNA and CDR2 YNFKEQ. Trimming pared 0 bases from V and 0 bases from J, leaving 12 bases between. The chain's CDR3 is CASSQDGRGYSNQPQHF. The CDR3 region has the DNA TGTGCCAGCAGCCAAGATGGAAGGGGTTATAGCAATCAGCCCCAGCATTTT.

The V call is TRBV3-1, the J call TRBJ2-6, with 12 bases fitting TRBD2. Germline CDR1 LGHDT, CDR2 YNNKEL (reference sequence). CDR3 length: 18 residues. The V segment lost 5 bases and the J segment 0 bases; nucleotides outside the gene matches: 5. CDR3 loop: CASSRTSGDGSGANVLTF. The CDR3 region has the DNA TGTGCCAGCAGCAGGACTAGCGGGGACGGCTCTGGGGCCAACGTCCTGACTTTC.

This clonotype has a handful of counts. This chain links TRBV11-2 with TRBJ2-3; 13 bases agree with TRBD2. V lost 3 bases, J lost 5 bases, and 5 bases stayed unmatched. Germline CDR1 and CDR2: SGHAT and FQNNGV. The CDR3 length is 16 residues. In DNA form, the CDR3 reads TGTGCCAGCAGCTTCGCCGGACTAGCGGGAGTAGATACGCAGTATTTT. As protein: CASSFAGLAGVDTQYF. The full variable domain, with the rest looked up from reference TRBV11-2 and TRBJ2-3, is EAGVAQSPRYKIIEKRQSVAFWCNPISGHATLYWYQQILGQGPKLLIQFQNNGVVDDSQLPKDRFSAERLKGVDSTLKIQPAKLEDSAVYLCASSFAGLAGVDTQYFGPGTRLTVL.

V usage is TRBV10-3 and J usage is TRBJ2-6, with 7 nucleotides matching TRBD2. The CDR3 has 18 amino acids. From germline, CDR1 is ENHRY and CDR2 SYGVKD. Trimming removed 4 bases from V and 0 bases from J; junction bases left unmatched: 9. The CDR3 sequence is CAISGASGPFSGANVLTF. CDR3 DNA sequence: TGTGCCATCAGTGGGGCTAGCGGACCCTTCTCTGGGGCCAACGTCCTGACTTTC.

The chain uses TRBV7-9 and TRBJ2-7; the D gene is possibly TRBD1 (5 bases). Germline assignment: CDR1 SEHNR and CDR2 FQNEAQ (reference sequence). V dropped 3 bases and J dropped 2 bases, with 14 bases sitting between them. The CDR3 runs to 15 residues. CDR3 region: CASSLAYRGPYEQYF. As DNA, the CDR3 is TGTGCCAGCAGCTTGGCTTATAGGGGCCCCTACGAGCAGTACTTC.

A few counts support this clonotype. This chain uses TRBV9 with TRBJ2-3, with D tentatively TRBD2 (6 bases). Germline V CDR1 and CDR2: SGDLS, YYNGEE. This CDR3 spans 16 amino acids. Trimming left V 7 bases short and J 5 bases short, with 23 bases between. The CDR3 coding sequence is TGTGCCAGCTCCTCAGCCCTGGGACTGGCGGGAGATACGCAGTATTTT. Its protein is CASSSALGLAGDTQYF. The full variable domain, completed using reference TRBV9 and TRBJ2-3, is DSGVTQTPKHLITATGQRVTLRCSPRSGDLSVYWYQQSLDQGLQFLIQYYNGEERAKGNILERFSAQQFPDLHSELNLSSLELGDSALYFCASSSALGLAGDTQYFGPGTRLTVL.

The chain employs TRBV5-6 and TRBJ2-3; TRBD2 aligns across 9 bases. With V trimmed by 0 bases and J by 2 bases, 4 bases remained unmatched. This CDR3 has 16 amino acids. Germline V CDR1 and CDR2: SGHDT, YYEEEE. CDR3 loop: CASSLEAGGYTDTQYF. The CDR3 DNA reads TGTGCCAGCAGCTTGGAGGCGGGAGGGTACACAGATACGCAGTATTTT.

Only a few counts were recorded for this clonotype. The chain couples TRBV12-3 or TRBV12-4 to TRBJ2-2; D perhaps matches TRBD1 (5 bases). Trimming took 3 bases from V and 0 from J, leaving 11 bases between them. This CDR3 has 16 amino acids. The CDR3 DNA reads as TGTGCCAGCAGTTTCGGTTTGACAGCGAACACCGGGGAGCTGTTTTTT. It encodes CASSFGLTANTGELFF.

This clonotype was recorded many times. The genes are TRBV4-1 and TRBJ2-1, with 9 positions matching TRBD1. Per germline, CDR1 MGHRA and CDR2 YSYEKL. V was clipped by 7 bases and J by 7 bases; unmatched bases: 5. The CDR3 totals 13 residues. CDR3 residues: CASTSDRGNEQFF. As DNA, the CDR3 is TGCGCCAGCACCTCGGACAGGGGAAATGAGCAGTTCTTC.

Only a few counts were recorded for this clonotype. The rearrangement uses TRBV2 and TRBJ2-1, with 10 nucleotides matching TRBD2. This CDR3 is 14 amino acids long. Germline trimming cut 7 bases from V and 7 bases from J; bases unmatched to any gene: 7. Germline CDR1 and CDR2: SNHLY and FYNNEI. The CDR3 sequence: CASKGLAGVNEQFF. CDR3 bases: TGTGCCAGCAAAGGGCTAGCGGGAGTGAATGAGCAGTTCTTC.

The table lists this clonotype with a few counts. In DNA form, the CDR3 reads TGCGCCAGCAGCTTGGGGGCTAGCGGGGACCCATGGAGCTCCTACGAGCAGTACTTC. It yields the protein CASSLGASGDPWSSYEQYF. V and J are TRBV5-1 and TRBJ2-7, with 9 bases matching TRBD2. The length of the CDR3 is 19 residues. Germline CDR1 SGHRS, CDR2 YFSETQ. With 0 bases clipped from V and 0 bases from J, the junction kept 13 bases outside the gene matches.

The chain links TRBV27 to TRBJ2-7; TRBD2 matches 8 bases. The CDR3 runs to 15 residues. Per the germline V gene, CDR1 is MNHEY and CDR2 is SMNVEV (reference sequence). Trimming at V came to 6 bases and at J to 2 bases, leaving 9 bases not matched to a gene. The CDR3: CASRTSGGGAYEQYF. DNA for the CDR3: TGTGCCAGCAGGACGAGCGGGGGAGGGGCCTACGAGCAGTACTTC.

At least ten counts were recorded for this clonotype. The chain combines TRBV7-2 with TRBJ2-5; a weak D match, TRBD1 (5 bases). V lost 6 bases and J 8 bases, leaving 13 bases between the germline ends. The CDR3 runs 12 residues. From germline, CDR1 is SGHTA and CDR2 FQGNSA. The CDR3 spells CASSPRAITQYF. CDR3 coding DNA: TGTGCCAGCAGTCCCAGGGCCATCACCCAGTACTTC.

This sequence joins TRBV3-1 and TRBJ2-1; the D is unclear. Germline values: CDR1 LGHDT, CDR2 YNNKEL (reference sequence). Trimming left V 0 bases short and J 6 bases short, with 12 bases between. The CDR3 runs 15 residues. In nucleotides, the CDR3 is TGTGCCAGCAGCCAAGATCAGGCTGCTTCCAATGAGCAGTTCTTC. Amino acid sequence: CASSQDQAASNEQFF.

Remarks on this clonotype: Germline is not matched at one junction end, which may reflect a read error. J is TRBJ2-3 and V is TRBV20-1; D unclear. The CDR3 spans 13 residues. Germline-derived CDR1 and CDR2 are DFQATT and SNEGSKA (reference sequence). In nucleotides, the CDR3 is TGCAGTGCTAGAGAATTGGGAACAGATACGCGGTATTTT. This sequence encodes CSARELGTDTRYF.

This clonotype has only one observation. The chain is built from TRBV6-5 and TRBJ2-1, with D possibly matching TRBD2 (6 bases). V lost 2 bases, J lost 12 bases, and 20 bases lay in between. This CDR3 contains 15 residues. In germline, CDR1 is MNHEY, CDR2 SVGAGI. Here the CDR3 reads CASSYDYFGEDGQFF. The CDR3 nucleotides read TGTGCCAGCAGTTACGACTACTTTGGGGAGGATGGGCAGTTCTTC.

V is TRBV30 and J is TRBJ2-7, with 9 nucleotides matching TRBD1. The CDR3 runs 13 residues. V was pared by 5 bases and J by 3 bases, with 5 bases of the junction left unmatched. The V gene's germline CDR1 is GTSNPN and CDR2 SVGIG (reference sequence). The CDR3 sequence is CAWGTGKNYEQYF. As DNA, the CDR3 is TGTGCCTGGGGGACAGGGAAAAACTACGAGCAGTACTTC. The whole variable domain, remainder taken from reference TRBV30 and TRBJ2-7, is SQTIHQWPATLVQPVGSPLSLECTVEGTSNPNLYWYRQAAGRGLQLLFYSVGIGQISSEVPQNLSASRPQDRQFILSSKKLLLSDSGFYLCAWGTGKNYEQYFGPGTRLTVT.

This clonotype was detected many times. The V call is TRBV20-1, the J call TRBJ2-7; 10 nucleotides match TRBD2. The CDR3 length is 17 residues. J was trimmed by 0 bases and V by 6 bases; bases with no gene match: 14. Germline loops: CDR1 DFQATT, CDR2 SNEGSKA (reference sequence). CDR3 region: CSASPVAGGLSSYEQYF. In DNA form, the CDR3 reads TGCAGTGCCTCCCCCGTAGCGGGGGGACTGAGCTCCTACGAGCAGTACTTC.

The rearrangement joins TRBV11-3 to TRBJ2-5, with 14 bases lining up with TRBD2. Losses at the gene ends were 5 bases for V and 1 base for J; bases not matched to a gene: 6. The CDR3 has 17 residues. The germline gives CDR1 SGHNT, CDR2 YENEEA. CDR3 sequence: CASSPGTSGSIQETQYF. Here the CDR3 DNA reads TGTGCCAGCAGCCCCGGGACTAGCGGGAGTATCCAAGAGACCCAGTACTTC.

This chain links TRBV3-1 with TRBJ1-2; no firm D call. CDR1 is LGHDT, CDR2 YNNKEL, per germline (reference sequence). Trimming took off 0 bases at V and 5 bases at J, with 16 bases between the two ends. The CDR3 contains 16 residues. CDR3 sequence reads: CASSQDLRTAGYGYTF. The CDR3 region has the DNA TGTGCCAGCAGCCAAGATCTTAGGACGGCGGGATATGGCTACACCTTC.